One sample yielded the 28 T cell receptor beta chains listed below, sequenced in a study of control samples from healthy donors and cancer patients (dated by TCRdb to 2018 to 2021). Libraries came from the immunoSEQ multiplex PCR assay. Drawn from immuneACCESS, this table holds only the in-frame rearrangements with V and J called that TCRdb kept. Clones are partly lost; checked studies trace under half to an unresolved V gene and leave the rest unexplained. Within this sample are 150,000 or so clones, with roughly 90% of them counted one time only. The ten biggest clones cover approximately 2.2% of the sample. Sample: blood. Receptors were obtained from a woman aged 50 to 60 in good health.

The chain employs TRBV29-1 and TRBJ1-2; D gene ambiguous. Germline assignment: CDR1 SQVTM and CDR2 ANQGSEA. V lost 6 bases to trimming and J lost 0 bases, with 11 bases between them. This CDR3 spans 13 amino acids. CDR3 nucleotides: TGCAGCGTCAGGACGGCTGCTAACTATGGCTACACCTTC. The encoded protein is CSVRTAANYGYTF.

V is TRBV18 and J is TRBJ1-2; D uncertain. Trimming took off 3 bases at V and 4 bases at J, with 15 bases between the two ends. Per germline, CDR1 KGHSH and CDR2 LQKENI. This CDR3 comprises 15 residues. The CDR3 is CASSPLPGEGYGYTF. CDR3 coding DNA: TGTGCCAGCTCACCTCTTCCGGGTGAGGGCTATGGCTACACCTTC.

This CDR3 is CASRQQTNEKLFF. In nucleotides, the CDR3 is TGTGCCAGCAGGCAACAGACTAATGAAAAACTGTTTTTT. The chain is built from TRBV6-5 and TRBJ1-4; D not certain. CDR1 and CDR2 (germline): MNHEY, SVGAGI. The CDR3 sequence is 13 residues long. Trimming stripped 6 bases from V and 2 bases from J, with 7 bases between.

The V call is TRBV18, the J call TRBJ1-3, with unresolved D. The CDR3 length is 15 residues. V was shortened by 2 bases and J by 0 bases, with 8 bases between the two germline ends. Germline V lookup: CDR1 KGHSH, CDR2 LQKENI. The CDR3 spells CASSPGRSSGNTIYF. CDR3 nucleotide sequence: TGTGCCAGCTCACCAGGACGGAGCTCTGGAAACACCATATATTTT.

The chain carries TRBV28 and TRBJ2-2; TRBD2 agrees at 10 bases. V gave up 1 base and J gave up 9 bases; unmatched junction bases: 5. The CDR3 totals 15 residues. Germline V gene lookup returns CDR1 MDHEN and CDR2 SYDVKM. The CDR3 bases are TGTGCCAGCAGTTTATTACTAGCGGGAAGGCGGGAGCTGTTTTTT. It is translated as CASSLLLAGRRELFF.

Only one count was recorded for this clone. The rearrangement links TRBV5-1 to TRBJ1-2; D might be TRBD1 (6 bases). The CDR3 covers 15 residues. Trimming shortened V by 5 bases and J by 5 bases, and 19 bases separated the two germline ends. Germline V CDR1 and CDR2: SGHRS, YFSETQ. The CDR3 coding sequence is TGCGCCAGCAGTCGGGGGGACACCCCTGGGTATGGCTACACCTTC. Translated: CASSRGDTPGYGYTF. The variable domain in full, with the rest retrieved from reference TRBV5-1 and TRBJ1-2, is KAGVTQTPRYLIKTRGQQVTLSCSPISGHRSVSWYQQTPGQGLQFLFEYFSETQRNKGNFPGRFSGRQFSNSRSEMNVSTLELGDSALYLCASSRGDTPGYGYTFGSGTRLTVV.

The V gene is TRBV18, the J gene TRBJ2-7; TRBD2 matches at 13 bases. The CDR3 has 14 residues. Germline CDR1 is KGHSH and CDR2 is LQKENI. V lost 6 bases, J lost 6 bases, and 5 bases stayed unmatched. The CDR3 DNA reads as TGTGCCAGCTCCTCTGGGACTAGCGGGGTCGAGCAGTACTTC. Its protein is CASSSGTSGVEQYF.

The CDR3 spells CASSFGGTVNEKLFF. The CDR3 nucleotides are TGCGCCAGCAGCTTTGGCGGGACAGTTAATGAAAAACTGTTTTTT. This chain uses TRBV5-1 with TRBJ1-4, with 7 bases aligning to TRBD1. The V segment lost 2 bases and the J segment 4 bases; nucleotides outside the gene matches: 5. Germline V CDR1 and CDR2: SGHRS, YFSETQ. CDR3 length: 15 residues. The full variable domain, completed using reference TRBV5-1 and TRBJ1-4, is KAGVTQTPRYLIKTRGQQVTLSCSPISGHRSVSWYQQTPGQGLQFLFEYFSETQRNKGNFPGRFSGRQFSNSRSEMNVSTLELGDSALYLCASSFGGTVNEKLFFGSGTQLSVL.

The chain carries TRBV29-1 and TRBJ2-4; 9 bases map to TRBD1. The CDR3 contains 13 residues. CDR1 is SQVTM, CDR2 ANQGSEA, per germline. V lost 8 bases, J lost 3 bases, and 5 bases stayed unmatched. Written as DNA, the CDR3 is TGCAGCATACAGGGGGCGGGCAAAAACATTCAGTACTTC. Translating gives CSIQGAGKNIQYF. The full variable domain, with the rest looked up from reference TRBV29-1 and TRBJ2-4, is SAVISQKPSRDICQRGTSLTIQCQVDSQVTMMFWYRQQPGQSLTLIATANQGSEATYESGFVIDKFPISRPNLTFSTLTVSNMSPEDSSIYLCSIQGAGKNIQYFGAGTRLSVL.

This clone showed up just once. CDR3 protein: CASSYSKTAPYNEQFF. The CDR3 DNA sequence: TGTGCCAGCAGTTACTCAAAAACAGCTCCCTACAATGAGCAGTTCTTC. V is TRBV6-5 and J is TRBJ2-1; D gene ambiguous. With 0 bases removed from V and 2 bases from J, the gap between germline ends came to 11 bases. Germline V gene sequence: CDR1 MNHEY, CDR2 SVGAGI. This CDR3 has 16 residues.

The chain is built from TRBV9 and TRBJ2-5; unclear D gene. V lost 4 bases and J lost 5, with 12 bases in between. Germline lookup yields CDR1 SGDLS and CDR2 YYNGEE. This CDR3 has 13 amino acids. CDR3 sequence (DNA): TGTGCCAGCAGCACGACGGCCCGGGAGACCCAGTACTTC. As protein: CASSTTARETQYF.

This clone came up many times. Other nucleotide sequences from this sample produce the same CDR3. This CDR3 is CASNPRGQGNTEAFF. The CDR3 DNA follows: TGTGCCAGCAACCCTCGGGGACAGGGGAACACTGAAGCTTTCTTT. The genes are TRBV6-5 and TRBJ1-1; 9 bases are shared with TRBD1. The CDR3 loop spans 15 amino acids. Germline CDR1 reads MNHEY; CDR2 reads SVGAGI. With V trimmed by 7 bases and J by 1 base, 7 bases remained unmatched.

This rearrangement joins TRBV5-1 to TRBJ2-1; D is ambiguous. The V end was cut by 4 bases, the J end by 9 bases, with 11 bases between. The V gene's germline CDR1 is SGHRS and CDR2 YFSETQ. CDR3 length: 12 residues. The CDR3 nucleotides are TGCGCCAGCAGCCAACACAGCGCTGAGCAGTTCTTC. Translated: CASSQHSAEQFF.

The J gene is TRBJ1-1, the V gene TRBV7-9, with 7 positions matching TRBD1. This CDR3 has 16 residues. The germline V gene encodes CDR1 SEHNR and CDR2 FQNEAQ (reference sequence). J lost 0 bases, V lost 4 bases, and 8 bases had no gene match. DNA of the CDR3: TGTGCCAGCAGCTACCCAGCCGGGACAGTGAACACTGAAGCTTTCTTT. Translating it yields CASSYPAGTVNTEAFF.

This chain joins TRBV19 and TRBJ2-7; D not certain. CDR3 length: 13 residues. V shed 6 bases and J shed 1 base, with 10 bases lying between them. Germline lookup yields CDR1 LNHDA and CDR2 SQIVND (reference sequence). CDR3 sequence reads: CASSKDGSYEQYF. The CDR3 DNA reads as TGTGCCAGTAGCAAGGACGGGTCCTACGAGCAGTACTTC.

The CDR3 DNA reads as TGTGCCAGCAGCCGGACAGGGGGCTATCAGCCCCAGCATTTT. Translation gives CASSRTGGYQPQHF. The chain has TRBV9 and TRBJ1-5, with 11 bases matching TRBD1. The CDR3 covers 14 residues. Germline V gives CDR1 SGDLS, CDR2 YYNGEE. J was trimmed by 5 bases and V by 4 bases; bases with no gene match: 2.

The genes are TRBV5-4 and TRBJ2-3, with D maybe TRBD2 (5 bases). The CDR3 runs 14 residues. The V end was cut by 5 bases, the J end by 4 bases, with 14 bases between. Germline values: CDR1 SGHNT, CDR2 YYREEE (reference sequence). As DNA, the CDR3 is TGTGCCAGCAGTTCGGGGTTTAACCCAGATACGCAGTATTTT. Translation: CASSSGFNPDTQYF.

The chain's CDR3 is CSVRRTRGSYGYTF. The DNA for the CDR3 is TGCAGCGTCCGGCGGACACGAGGCAGCTATGGCTACACCTTC. V usage is TRBV29-1 and J usage is TRBJ1-2; the D gene is possibly TRBD1 (5 bases). The CDR3 is 14 residues long. Germline CDR1 is SQVTM and CDR2 is ANQGSEA. V lost 6 bases, J lost 4 bases, and 18 bases lay in between.

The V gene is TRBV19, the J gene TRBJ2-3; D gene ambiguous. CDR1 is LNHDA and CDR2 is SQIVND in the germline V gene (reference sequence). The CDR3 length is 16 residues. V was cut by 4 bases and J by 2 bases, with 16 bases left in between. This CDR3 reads CASSRAYSRSTDTQYF. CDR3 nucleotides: TGTGCCAGTAGTAGGGCATATTCAAGATCCACAGATACGCAGTATTTT.

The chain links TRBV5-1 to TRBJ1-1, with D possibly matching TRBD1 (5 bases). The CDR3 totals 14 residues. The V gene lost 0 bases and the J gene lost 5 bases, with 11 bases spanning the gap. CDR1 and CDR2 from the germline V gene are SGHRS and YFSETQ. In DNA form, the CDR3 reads TGCGCCAGCAGCTTGGGAGGGGCTGGAACTGAAGCTTTCTTT. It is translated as CASSLGGAGTEAFF.

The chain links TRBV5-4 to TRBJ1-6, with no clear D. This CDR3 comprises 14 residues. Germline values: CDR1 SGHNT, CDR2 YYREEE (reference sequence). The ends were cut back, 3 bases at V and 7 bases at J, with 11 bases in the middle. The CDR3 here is CASSSERENSPLHF. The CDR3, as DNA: TGTGCCAGCAGCTCCGAGAGGGAAAATTCACCCCTCCACTTT.

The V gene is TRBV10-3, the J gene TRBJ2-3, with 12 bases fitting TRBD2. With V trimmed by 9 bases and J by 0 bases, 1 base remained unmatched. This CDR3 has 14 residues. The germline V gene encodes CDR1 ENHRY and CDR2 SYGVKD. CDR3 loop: CAIGLAGSTDTQYF. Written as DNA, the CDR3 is TGTGCCATTGGACTAGCGGGGAGCACAGATACGCAGTATTTT.

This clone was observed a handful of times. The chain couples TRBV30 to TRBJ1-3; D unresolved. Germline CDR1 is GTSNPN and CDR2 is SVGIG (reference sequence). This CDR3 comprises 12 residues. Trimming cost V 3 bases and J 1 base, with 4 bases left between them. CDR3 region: CAWRPSGNTIYF. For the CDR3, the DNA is TGTGCCTGGAGACCATCTGGAAACACCATATATTTT.

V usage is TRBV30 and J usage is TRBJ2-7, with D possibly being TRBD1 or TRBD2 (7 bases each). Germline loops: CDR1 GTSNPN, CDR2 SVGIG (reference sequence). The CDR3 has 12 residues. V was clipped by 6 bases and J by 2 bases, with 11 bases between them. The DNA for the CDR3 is TGTGCCTGCCAGGGGGGGACCTACGAGCAGTACTTC. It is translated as CACQGGTYEQYF. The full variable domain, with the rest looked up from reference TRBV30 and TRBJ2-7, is SQTIHQWPATLVQPVGSPLSLECTVEGTSNPNLYWYRQAAGRGLQLLFYSVGIGQISSEVPQNLSASRPQDRQFILSSKKLLLSDSGFYLCACQGGTYEQYFGPGTRLTVT.

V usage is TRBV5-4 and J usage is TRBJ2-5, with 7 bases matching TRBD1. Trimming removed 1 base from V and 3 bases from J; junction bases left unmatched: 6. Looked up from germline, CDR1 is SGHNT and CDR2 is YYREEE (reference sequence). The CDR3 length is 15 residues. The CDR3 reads CASSLSIGTEETQYF. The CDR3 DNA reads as TGTGCCAGCAGCTTGTCTATCGGGACAGAAGAGACCCAGTACTTC.

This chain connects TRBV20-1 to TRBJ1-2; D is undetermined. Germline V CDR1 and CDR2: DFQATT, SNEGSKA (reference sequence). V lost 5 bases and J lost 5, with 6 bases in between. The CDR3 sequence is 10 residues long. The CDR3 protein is CSAGVYGYTF. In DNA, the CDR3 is TGCAGTGCTGGTGTATATGGCTACACCTTC.

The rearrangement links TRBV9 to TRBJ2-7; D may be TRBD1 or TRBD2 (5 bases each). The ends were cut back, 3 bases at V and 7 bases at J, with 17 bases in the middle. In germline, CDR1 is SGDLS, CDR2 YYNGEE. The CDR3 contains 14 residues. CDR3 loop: CASSGGTVSREQYF. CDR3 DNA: TGTGCCAGCAGCGGAGGGACGGTCTCGCGGGAGCAGTACTTC.

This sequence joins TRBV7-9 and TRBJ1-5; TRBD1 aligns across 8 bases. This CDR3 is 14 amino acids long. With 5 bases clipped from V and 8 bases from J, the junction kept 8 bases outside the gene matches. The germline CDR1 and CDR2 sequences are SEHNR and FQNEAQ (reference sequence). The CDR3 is CASSLGQGQEPQHF. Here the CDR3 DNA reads TGTGCCAGCAGCCTAGGACAGGGCCAAGAGCCCCAGCATTTT.